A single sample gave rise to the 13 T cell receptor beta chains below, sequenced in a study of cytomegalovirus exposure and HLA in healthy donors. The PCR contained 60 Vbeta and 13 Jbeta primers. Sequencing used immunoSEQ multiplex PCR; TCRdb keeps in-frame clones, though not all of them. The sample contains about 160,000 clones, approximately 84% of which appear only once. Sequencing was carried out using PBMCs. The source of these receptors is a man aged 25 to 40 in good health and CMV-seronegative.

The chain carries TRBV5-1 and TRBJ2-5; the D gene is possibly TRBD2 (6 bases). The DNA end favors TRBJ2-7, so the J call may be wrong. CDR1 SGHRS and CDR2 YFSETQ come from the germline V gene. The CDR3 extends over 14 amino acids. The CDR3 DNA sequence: TGCGCCAGCAGCACGGGACTTACCCCTTACGAGCAGTACTTC. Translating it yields CASSTGLTPYEQYF.

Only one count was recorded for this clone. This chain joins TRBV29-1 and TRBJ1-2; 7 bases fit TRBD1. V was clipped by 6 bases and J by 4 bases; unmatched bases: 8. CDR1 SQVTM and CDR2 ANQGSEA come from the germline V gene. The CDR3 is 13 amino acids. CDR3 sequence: CSVTPGQTYGYTF. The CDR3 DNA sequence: TGCAGCGTGACACCGGGACAGACCTATGGCTACACCTTC.

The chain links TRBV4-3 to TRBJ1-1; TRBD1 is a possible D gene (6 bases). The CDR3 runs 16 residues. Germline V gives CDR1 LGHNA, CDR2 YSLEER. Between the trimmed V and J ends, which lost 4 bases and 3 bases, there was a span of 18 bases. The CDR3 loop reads CASSPKGAGGYTEAFF. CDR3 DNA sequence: TGCGCCAGCAGCCCGAAAGGGGCTGGGGGCTACACTGAAGCTTTCTTT.

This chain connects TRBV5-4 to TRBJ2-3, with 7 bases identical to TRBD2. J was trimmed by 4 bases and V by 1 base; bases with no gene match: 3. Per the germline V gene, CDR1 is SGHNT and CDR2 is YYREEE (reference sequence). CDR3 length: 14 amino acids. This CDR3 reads CASSLSRGADTQYF. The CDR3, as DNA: TGTGCCAGCAGCTTGAGCCGGGGGGCAGATACGCAGTATTTT. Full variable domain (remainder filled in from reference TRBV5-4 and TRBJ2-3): ETGVTQSPTHLIKTRGQQVTLRCSSQSGHNTVSWYQQALGQGPQFIFQYYREEENGRGNFPPRFSGLQFPNYSSELNVNALELDDSALYLCASSLSRGADTQYFGPGTRLTVL.

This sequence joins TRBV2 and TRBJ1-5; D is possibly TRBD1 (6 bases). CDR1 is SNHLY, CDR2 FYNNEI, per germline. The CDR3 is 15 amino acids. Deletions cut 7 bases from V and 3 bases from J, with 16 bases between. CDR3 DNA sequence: TGTGCCAGCACCCAAGACCGACAGGTCAATCAGCCCCAGCATTTT. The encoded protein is CASTQDRQVNQPQHF.

In nucleotides, the CDR3 is TGCGCCAGCAGCTCGATAACCCCGGGGGGTCTTTCCTACGAGCAGTACTTC. Amino acids: CASSSITPGGLSYEQYF. The rearrangement joins TRBV5-1 to TRBJ2-7, with 7 positions matching TRBD2. There are 17 residues in the CDR3. Germline V gene data show CDR1 as SGHRS and CDR2 as YFSETQ. The junction had 13 bases not matched to a gene; V was cut back by 3 bases and J by 1 base. The whole variable domain, filled in from reference TRBV5-1 and TRBJ2-7, reads KAGVTQTPRYLIKTRGQQVTLSCSPISGHRSVSWYQQTPGQGLQFLFEYFSETQRNKGNFPGRFSGRQFSNSRSEMNVSTLELGDSALYLCASSSITPGGLSYEQYFGPGTRLTVT.

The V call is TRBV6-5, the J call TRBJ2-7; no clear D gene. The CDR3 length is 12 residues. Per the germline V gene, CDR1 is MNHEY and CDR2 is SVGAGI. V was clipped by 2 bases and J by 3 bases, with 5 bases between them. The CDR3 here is CASSYTGYEQYF. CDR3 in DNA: TGTGCCAGCAGTTACACCGGCTACGAGCAGTACTTC.

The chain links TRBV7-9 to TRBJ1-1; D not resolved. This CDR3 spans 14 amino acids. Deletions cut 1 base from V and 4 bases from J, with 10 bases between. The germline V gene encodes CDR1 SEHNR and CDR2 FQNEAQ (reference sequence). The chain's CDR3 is CASSLGGVGTEAFF. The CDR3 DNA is TGTGCCAGCAGCTTAGGCGGGGTAGGCACTGAAGCTTTCTTT.

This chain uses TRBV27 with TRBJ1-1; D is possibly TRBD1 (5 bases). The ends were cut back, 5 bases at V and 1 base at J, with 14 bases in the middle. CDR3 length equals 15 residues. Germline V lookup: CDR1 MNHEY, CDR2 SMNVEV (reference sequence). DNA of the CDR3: TGTGCCAGCAGTAAACCAGGGTGGGGGAACACTGAAGCTTTCTTT. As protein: CASSKPGWGNTEAFF.

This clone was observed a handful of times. CDR3 amino acids: CASRGGQGLGLLGYTF. The DNA for the CDR3 is TGTGCCAGCAGGGGGGGACAGGGCTTGGGGCTGTTAGGCTACACCTTC. The chain employs TRBV7-2 and TRBJ1-2, with 9 bases fitting TRBD1. CDR3 size: 16 residues. CDR1 and CDR2 from the germline V gene are SGHTA and FQGNSA. The V gene end was trimmed by 6 bases and the J gene end by 8 bases; junction bases not matched to a gene: 16.

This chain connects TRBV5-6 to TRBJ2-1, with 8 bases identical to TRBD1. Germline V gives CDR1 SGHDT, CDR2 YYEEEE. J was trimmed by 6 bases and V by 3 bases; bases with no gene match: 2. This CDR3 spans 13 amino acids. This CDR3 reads CASSYGQGNEQFF. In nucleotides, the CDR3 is TGTGCCAGCAGCTACGGACAGGGCAATGAGCAGTTCTTC.

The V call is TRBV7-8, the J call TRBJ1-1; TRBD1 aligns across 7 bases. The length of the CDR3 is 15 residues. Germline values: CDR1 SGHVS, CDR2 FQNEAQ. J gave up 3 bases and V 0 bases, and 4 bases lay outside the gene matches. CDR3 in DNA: TGTGCCAGCAGCTTAGCGGGGACAGAGGACACTGAAGCTTTCTTT. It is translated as CASSLAGTEDTEAFF.

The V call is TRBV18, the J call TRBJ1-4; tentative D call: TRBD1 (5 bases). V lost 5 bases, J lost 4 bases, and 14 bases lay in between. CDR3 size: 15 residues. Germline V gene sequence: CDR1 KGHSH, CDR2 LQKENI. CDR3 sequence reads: CASSVSDSFNEKLFF. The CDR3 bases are TGTGCCAGCTCAGTATCCGACAGCTTTAATGAAAAACTGTTTTTT.